These T cell receptor beta chains were read from a single sample in a study of cytomegalovirus exposure and HLA in healthy donors. Method: immunoSEQ multiplex PCR; TCRdb's copy keeps in-frame clones and lacks some. The sample consists of about 150,000 clones, 80% to 90% of them appearing once. The sequencing input was PBMCs. The source is a young woman in good health and CMV-seronegative. CDR3s include the opening cysteine and the closing phenylalanine or tryptophan. The order of the fields is V gene, J gene, D gene, clone size, CDR3 DNA, CDR3 protein. The D gene is left open where the match is weak. Clone size appears in some rows only: once, few, many, or a class for an expanded clone.

v_gene: TRBV4-2; j_gene: TRBJ1-2; d_gene: -; abundance: -; CDR3nt: TGTGCCAGCAGCCAAACACAGGGAATGAGCACCTTC; CDR3aa: CASSQTQGMSTF
v_gene: TRBV4-2; j_gene: TRBJ2-2; d_gene: -; abundance: -; CDR3nt: TGTGCCAGCAGCCCAACAGATGCGGGCGGGGAGCTGTTTTTT; CDR3aa: CASSPTDAGGELFF
v_gene: TRBV2; j_gene: TRBJ2-1; d_gene: -; abundance: -; CDR3nt: TGTGCCAGCGACCGGGACTACAATGAGCAGTTCTTC; CDR3aa: CASDRDYNEQFF
v_gene: TRBV2; j_gene: TRBJ2-3; d_gene: -; abundance: -; CDR3nt: TGTGCCAGCAGTGAAGCTGAGCGGACCACTAGCACAGATACGCAGTATTTT; CDR3aa: CASSEAERTTSTDTQYF
v_gene: TRBV7-9; j_gene: TRBJ1-6; d_gene: -; abundance: -; CDR3nt: TGTGCCAGCAGCTTGACCGCGGATTCACCCCTCCACTTT; CDR3aa: CASSLTADSPLHF
v_gene: TRBV9; j_gene: TRBJ2-1; d_gene: -; abundance: -; CDR3nt: TGTGCCAGCAGCGCGACAGTAATGGGAGCGGGGCAGTTCTTC; CDR3aa: CASSATVMGAGQFF
v_gene: TRBV4-2; j_gene: TRBJ2-3; d_gene: TRBD2; abundance: -; CDR3nt: TGTGCCAGCAGCCAAGATAACGTCCTAGCGGCCTACACAGATACGCAGTATTTT; CDR3aa: CASSQDNVLAAYTDTQYF
v_gene: TRBV6-5; j_gene: TRBJ2-2; d_gene: TRBD1; abundance: few; CDR3nt: TGTGCCAGCAGACAGGGGGAAGCGAACACCGGGGAGCTGTTTTTT; CDR3aa: CASRQGEANTGELFF
v_gene: TRBV7-2; j_gene: TRBJ2-3; d_gene: TRBD2; abundance: -; CDR3nt: TGTGCCAGCAGCTTAGCTCTAGCGGGAGGCCAATCGCAGTATTTT; CDR3aa: CASSLALAGGQSQYF
v_gene: TRBV4-3; j_gene: TRBJ2-7; d_gene: TRBD2; abundance: -; CDR3nt: TGCGCCAGCAGCCAAGAGGTAGCGGGGGAGATGTACTTC; CDR3aa: CASSQEVAGEMYF
v_gene: TRBV7-8; j_gene: TRBJ2-1; d_gene: TRBD2; abundance: -; CDR3nt: TGTGCCAGCAGCTTCTTCAGCGGGAGAGGTGGTAATGAGCAGTTCTTC; CDR3aa: CASSFFSGRGGNEQFF
v_gene: TRBV15; j_gene: TRBJ1-2; d_gene: -; abundance: -; CDR3nt: TGTGCCACCAGCCCGGGGGGGACGGGCTATGGCTACACCTTC; CDR3aa: CATSPGGTGYGYTF
v_gene: TRBV25-1; j_gene: TRBJ1-2; d_gene: -; abundance: -; CDR3nt: TGTGCCAGCAGTGAATCCTTTCCAGGGATCTATGGCTACACCTTC; CDR3aa: CASSESFPGIYGYTF
v_gene: TRBV7-2; j_gene: TRBJ1-2; d_gene: -; abundance: once; CDR3nt: TGTGCCAGCAGCCCGGGCGGCGGGGGGCGAAGCTATGGCTACACCTTC; CDR3aa: CASSPGGGGRSYGYTF
v_gene: TRBV7-6; j_gene: TRBJ2-1; d_gene: TRBD2; abundance: once; CDR3nt: TGTGCCAGCAGCTTAAAGGGACTAGCGGGAGGGCCTAGTTTAGATGAGCAGTTCTTC; CDR3aa: CASSLKGLAGGPSLDEQFF
v_gene: TRBV11-2; j_gene: TRBJ1-2; d_gene: -; abundance: -; CDR3nt: TGTGCCAGCAGCTTAGCCGGACAGAACTATGGCTACACCTTC; CDR3aa: CASSLAGQNYGYTF
v_gene: TRBV19; j_gene: TRBJ2-3; d_gene: TRBD2; abundance: -; CDR3nt: TGTGCCAGTATGTCCGGGGGGTTCACAGATACGCAGTATTTT; CDR3aa: CASMSGGFTDTQYF
v_gene: TRBV19; j_gene: TRBJ1-3; d_gene: -; abundance: -; CDR3nt: TGTGCCAGTAGTATTGGAGCGCAGGGCGCCATATATTTT; CDR3aa: CASSIGAQGAIYF
v_gene: TRBV19; j_gene: TRBJ2-2; d_gene: TRBD1; abundance: -; CDR3nt: TGTGCCAGTAGTGAACAGGGGGCTTGGAGCACCGGGGAGCTGTTTTTT; CDR3aa: CASSEQGAWSTGELFF
v_gene: TRBV10-1; j_gene: TRBJ2-3; d_gene: TRBD2; abundance: -; CDR3nt: TGCGCCAGCAGTGAAGGTCGGTCTAGCGGAGCAGATACGCAGTATTTT; CDR3aa: CASSEGRSSGADTQYF
v_gene: TRBV19; j_gene: TRBJ2-6; d_gene: -; abundance: -; CDR3nt: TGTGCCAGTAGTTCTCAAGGGGGTGAGGGCAGGATATATTCTGGGGCCAACGTCCTGACTTTC; CDR3aa: CASSSQGGEGRIYSGANVLTF
v_gene: TRBV28; j_gene: TRBJ2-7; d_gene: -; abundance: -; CDR3nt: TGTGCCAGCAGTTTCCTTGGGGGGACGGCGGACTACGAGCAGTACTTC; CDR3aa: CASSFLGGTADYEQYF
v_gene: TRBV9; j_gene: TRBJ1-3; d_gene: -; abundance: -; CDR3nt: TGTGCCAGCAGCGTAATTGGAGGCTCTGGAAACACCATATATTTT; CDR3aa: CASSVIGGSGNTIYF
v_gene: TRBV15; j_gene: TRBJ1-5; d_gene: -; abundance: -; CDR3nt: TGTGCCACCAGCAGAGATCGCGGGGCCAATCAGCCCCAGCATTTT; CDR3aa: CATSRDRGANQPQHF
v_gene: TRBV5-1; j_gene: TRBJ2-6; d_gene: -; abundance: -; CDR3nt: TGCGCCAGCAGCGCCAGGGCGGGGGGGGCCAACGTCCTGACTTTC; CDR3aa: CASSARAGGANVLTF
v_gene: TRBV5-1; j_gene: TRBJ1-6; d_gene: -; abundance: -; CDR3nt: TGCGCCAGCAGCTTGAGCCCCAATTCACCCCTCCACTTT; CDR3aa: CASSLSPNSPLHF
v_gene: TRBV6-1; j_gene: TRBJ2-5; d_gene: TRBD2; abundance: -; CDR3nt: TGTGCCAGCAGTGCTTCGACTAGCGGGGGTACACAAGAGACCCAGTACTTC; CDR3aa: CASSASTSGGTQETQYF
v_gene: TRBV4-3; j_gene: TRBJ1-1; d_gene: TRBD1; abundance: few; CDR3nt: TGCGCCAGCAGCCTGGAACAGGGGGCGGTGAACACTGAAGCTTTCTTT; CDR3aa: CASSLEQGAVNTEAFF
v_gene: TRBV4-2; j_gene: TRBJ1-2; d_gene: -; abundance: -; CDR3nt: TGTGCCAGCAGCCAAGATCGGACAGTTGATGGCTACACCTTC; CDR3aa: CASSQDRTVDGYTF
v_gene: TRBV6-6; j_gene: TRBJ2-5; d_gene: TRBD2; abundance: -; CDR3nt: TGTGCCAGCCGACCGACTAGCGGGATACAGACCCAGTACTTC; CDR3aa: CASRPTSGIQTQYF
v_gene: TRBV27; j_gene: TRBJ2-7; d_gene: -; abundance: -; CDR3nt: TGTGCCAGCAGGACGGGTGAGCGCGCCCCGAGCTCCTACGAGCAGTACTTC; CDR3aa: CASRTGERAPSSYEQYF
v_gene: TRBV27; j_gene: TRBJ2-7; d_gene: -; abundance: -; CDR3nt: TGTGCCAGCAGCCTCATCGGGACACCTACCTACGAGCAGTACTTC; CDR3aa: CASSLIGTPTYEQYF
v_gene: TRBV6-6; j_gene: TRBJ2-7; d_gene: TRBD1; abundance: -; CDR3nt: TGTGCCAGCAGTACCGGGACAGGGGTCTACGAGCAGTACTTC; CDR3aa: CASSTGTGVYEQYF
v_gene: TRBV12-1; j_gene: TRBJ2-7; d_gene: -; abundance: -; CDR3nt: TGTGCCAGCAGCTTTGCTAGCGGGAGGGAGCAGTACTTC; CDR3aa: CASSFASGREQYF
v_gene: TRBV19; j_gene: TRBJ2-5; d_gene: TRBD2; abundance: -; CDR3nt: TGTGCCAGTAGTCCCTCTAGCGGGGAACAAGAGACCCAGTACTTC; CDR3aa: CASSPSSGEQETQYF
v_gene: TRBV28; j_gene: TRBJ1-5; d_gene: -; abundance: -; CDR3nt: TGTGCCAGCGTGGCGGGGAGCAATCAGCCCCAGCATTTT; CDR3aa: CASVAGSNQPQHF
v_gene: TRBV30; j_gene: TRBJ2-7; d_gene: -; abundance: -; CDR3nt: TGTGCCTGGAGTTCTACAGGGTTCGAGCAGTACTTC; CDR3aa: CAWSSTGFEQYF
v_gene: TRBV4-1; j_gene: TRBJ1-2; d_gene: -; abundance: few; CDR3nt: TGCGCCAGCAGCCAAGCGGCCGGGACACAGCTTAACTATGGCTACACCTTC; CDR3aa: CASSQAAGTQLNYGYTF
v_gene: TRBV28; j_gene: TRBJ1-3; d_gene: -; abundance: once; CDR3nt: TGTGCCAGCAGTTTTGGCACGTCTGGAAACACCATATATTTT; CDR3aa: CASSFGTSGNTIYF
v_gene: TRBV20-1; j_gene: TRBJ2-1; d_gene: -; abundance: -; CDR3nt: TGCAGTGCTAGTAACGGTGAGCAGTTCTTC; CDR3aa: CSASNGEQFF